The next 7 T cell receptor beta chains were all read from a single sample in a study of CD8 T cells in ankylosing spondylitis. Findings and caveats of the study: Blood of patients with ankylosing spondylitis appeared to be characterized by a TCR beta motif of several highly homologous variants.

Their target antigens are unknown. TCRdb processed the 5' RACE reads anew with MiXCR; each CDR3 protein has one entry. The sample shows 390,000 or so distinct CDR3 sequences, 20% to 25% of them seen only once. Sequenced input: blood, either unsorted or a sorted T cell fraction (not recorded which). The receptors here all came from a male donor with ankylosing spondylitis.

This clonotype showed up just a few times. V gene TRBV18 combines with J gene TRBJ1-1, with D unresolved. CDR1 is KGHSH, CDR2 LQKENI, per germline. There are 14 residues in the CDR3. Between the trimmed V and J ends, which lost 3 bases and 6 bases, there was a span of 14 bases. CDR3 amino acids: CASSPGGTTSEAFF. The CDR3 DNA reads as TGTGCCAGCTCACCGGGCGGAACTACTTCTGAAGCTTTCTTT. The complete variable domain, with remaining parts taken from reference TRBV18 and TRBJ1-1, reads NAGVMQNPRHLVRRRGQEARLRCSPMKGHSHVYWYRQLPEEGLKFMVYLQKENIIDESGMPKERFSAEFPKEGPSILRIQQVVRGDSAAYFCASSPGGTTSEAFFGQGTRLTVV.

This clonotype was recorded many times. The rearrangement uses TRBV5-1 and TRBJ2-2, with 11 bases that match TRBD2. Germline V gene data show CDR1 as SGHRS and CDR2 as YFSETQ. This CDR3 region has 16 residues. The V gene end was trimmed by 3 bases and the J gene end by 4 bases; junction bases not matched to a gene: 5. CDR3 coding DNA: TGCGCCAGCAGCTCCGGGACTAGCGGACGCACCGGGGAGCTGTTTTTT. It translates to CASSSGTSGRTGELFF.

The chain uses TRBV29-1 and TRBJ2-1; tentatively, D is TRBD2 (6 bases). Trimming stripped 0 bases from V and 9 bases from J, with 18 bases between. Germline V gene data show CDR1 as SQVTM and CDR2 as ANQGSEA. The length of the CDR3 is 15 residues. CDR3 sequence (DNA): TGCAGCGTTGAAGATCTTACGGGAGCAGGGTCTGAGCAGTTCTTC. Residues: CSVEDLTGAGSEQFF.

This rearrangement joins TRBV20-1 to TRBJ2-5; D not resolved. The CDR3 contains 13 residues. Germline CDR1 DFQATT, CDR2 SNEGSKA (reference sequence). The germline V and J ends were trimmed by 3 bases and 3 bases, with 11 bases remaining between them. CDR3 nucleotide sequence: TGCAGTGCTAGCGGTTGGTCAGAAGAGACCCAGTACTTC. This translates into CSASGWSEETQYF.

In this sample, this clonotype turned up a few times. The gene calls are TRBV7-9 and TRBJ2-7; 9 bases align to TRBD1. CDR1 and CDR2 from the germline V gene are SEHNR and FQNEAQ (reference sequence). CDR3 length equals 14 residues. The V gene end was trimmed by 3 bases and the J gene end by 4 bases; junction bases not matched to a gene: 4. The CDR3 DNA sequence: TGTGCCAGCAGCTTCGGAGGACAGGGGTACGAGCAGTACTTC. Translating gives CASSFGGQGYEQYF. Full variable domain (remainder filled in from reference TRBV7-9 and TRBJ2-7): DTGVSQNPRHKITKRGQNVTFRCDPISEHNRLYWYRQTLGQGPEFLTYFQNEAQLEKSRLLSDRFSAERPKGSFSTLEIQRTEQGDSAMYLCASSFGGQGYEQYFGPGTRLTVT.

In regard to this clonotype: At one of its ends the junction is not consistent with the germline gene, which may arise from a read error. V and J are TRBV20-1 and TRBJ2-3; maybe TRBD2 (6 bases). The CDR3 runs 15 residues. Germline lookup yields CDR1 DFQATT and CDR2 SNEGSKA (reference sequence). This CDR3 is CSAGDPSEGTDTQYF. CDR3 in DNA: TGCAGTGCTGGAGACCCTAGCGAGGGCACAGATACGCAGTATTTT.

The chain has TRBV7-2 and TRBJ2-5; D possibly corresponds to TRBD1 (6 bases). Germline CDR1 and CDR2: SGHTA and FQGNSA. V dropped 5 bases and J dropped 4 bases, with 20 bases sitting between them. The CDR3 extends over 16 amino acids. As DNA, the CDR3 is TGTGCCAGCAGCCAGGGGAATAGGAATAAAGGAGAGACCCAGTACTTC. Protein sequence: CASSQGNRNKGETQYF.